This TCR beta chain was sequenced for a study of blood T cell repertoires in COVID-19 (dated by TCRdb to 2020 to 2021). Study-level background: Collaborator samples came from the United States, Italy and Spain and covered acute and convalescent phases of COVID-19. The prospective study material was composed of cDNA or gDNA derived from T cells, B-cell-depleted T cells, or PBMCs. The dataset comprised deeply sampled blood TCRbeta repertoires from subjects exposed to, actively infected with, or recovered from COVID-19. The repertoires were released in a freely available public database intended as a resource for research on the immune response to SARS-CoV-2. The samples were drawn from the first 160 participants of the ongoing ImmuneRACE study and from 950 to 1,500 subjects provided by 6 global collaborators. Sample metadata almost always included a de-identified subject ID, COVID-19 status, age in years and sex. Where available, HLA class I and class II types were obtained from metadata supplied by the sample provider rather than from assay-based typing.

TCRbeta CDR3 regions were amplified from genomic DNA using the immunoSEQ Assay, a bias-controlled multiplex PCR. The paper's processing steps were these. Within the assay, amplification of reference gene primers was used to estimate how many nucleated cells each sample contained. To quantify the absolute abundance of each unique TCRbeta CDR3 rearrangement, sequence reads were collapsed and filtered. Productive Simpson clonality was computed per sample as the square root of Simpson's diversity index over productive rearrangements. Drawn from immuneACCESS, this table holds only the in-frame rearrangements with V and J called that TCRdb kept. Clones are partly lost; checked studies trace under half to an unresolved V gene and leave the rest unexplained. From that table come the V and J calls and clone size; the DNA was used to work out D and trimming. This sample is represented by about 320,000 clones; around 88% of them were singletons. The ten largest clones capture 1.5% to 2% of the sample.

Trimming at the junction amounts to 3 bases on V and 6 bases on J, and the germline ends lie 13 bases apart. In the germline V gene (reference sequence), CDR1 corresponds to GTSNPN and CDR2 to SVGIG. Including cysteine and phenylalanine, the CDR3 has 13 amino acids. Of the read, only the CDR3 DNA is kept; its 39 bases are in frame from base 1. The paper's findings and limits, for the study overall: Clinical and demographic metadata were provided uncurated, with the amount varying by source and participant.

One collaborating source in Seattle enrolled patients during active infection and followed them longitudinally through the course of disease. Whole blood was collected in K2EDTA tubes by collaborating institutions according to the institutions' own protocols. For TCRbeta analysis, collaborator samples were shipped as frozen whole blood, as isolated PBMCs, or as DNA extracted from either sample type. For this clone: Its specific antigen is unknown. No base quality values were provided; no much bigger clone lies one nucleotide off.

The sample was peripheral blood. Rearrangement joined TRBV30 to TRBJ2-3; the D gene is perhaps TRBD2, on 6 matching bases. The sequence came from a woman between 25 and 40 years old with COVID-19, enrolled during active disease. Here the CDR3 is given as CAWSGWGEDTQYF. The sequence in DNA is TGTGCCTGGAGCGGCTGGGGGGAGGATACGCAGTATTTT.